This T cell receptor beta chain was retrieved from a study of blood T cell repertoires in COVID-19. About the research overall: Sites in the United States, Italy and Spain provided acute and convalescent COVID-19 samples.

TCRdb's copy holds only in-frame clones and misses some; the assay was immunoSEQ multiplex PCR. The table has 150,000 to 200,000 clones, under 90% seen once; the top ten hold roughly a fifth. V gave up 0 bases and J gave up 3 bases; unmatched junction bases: 7. Germline V gene data show CDR1 as MGHRA and CDR2 as YSYEKL. CDR3 size: 17 residues. The sample taken for sequencing was peripheral blood. The V call is TRBV4-1, the J call TRBJ2-7, with 11 nucleotides matching TRBD1. The sequence was obtained from a woman older than 75 with acute or convalescent COVID-19. In DNA, the CDR3 is TGCGCCAGCAGCCAAGATCCGGGACAGGGGGGTTACTACGAGCAGTACTTC. Translating it yields CASSQDPGQGGYYEQYF.